Listed here is a single T cell receptor (beta chain). What antigen it recognizes has not been identified. No base quality information exists; no much larger clone differs at one position. Using the deep immunoSEQ assay, TCR CDR3 regions were amplified from genomic DNA by multiplex PCR. Extracted genomic DNA from each cell subset was distributed evenly across all wells of several immunoSEQ 96-well plates, and each plate was treated as a replicate. Each replicate PCR for sorted subsets received around 210 ng genomic DNA, equal to roughly 29,000 T cell genomes. The purified libraries were quantified using a Qubit 3.0 fluorometer, sized with a Bioanalyzer 2100, and then quantified again using the KAPA Library Quantification kit. Every immunoSEQ 96-well plate was sequenced on a separate single-read 150-cycle Illumina NextSeq 550 flow cell. Per the authors' processing: The immunoSEQ output contained only junctional sequences without quality scores, so filtering could not match that applied to full-length reads. To assign V/J genes and CDR3, sequences were annotated using PyIR, a Python wrapper for IgBLAST v1.9, with IMGT germline references. Reads were removed for weak V/J assignments (E-value above 1e-6), missing CDR3, stop codons, out-of-frame junctions, or ambiguous translated residues. V3J clonotypes were defined by identical inferred V gene, J gene, and CDR3 amino acid sequence. The percentage overlap between two repertoires was calculated by dividing the number of shared unique clonotypes by the size of the smaller repertoire. Repertoire richness was assessed with RTK rarefaction, the Chao1 estimator, and Recon v2.1 estimates of unobserved clonotypes. Generation probabilities were computed with OLGA for all TCRbeta clonotypes obtained by the gDNA method from several donors. The table was pulled from immuneACCESS by TCRdb, which kept in-frame rearrangements only. Such tables lose some clones; where checked, under half of the loss comes from unresolved V genes, and the rest has no known cause. The V and J calls and clone size come from that table; D and trimming were worked out from the DNA. Here the sample has approximately 2,000,000 clones; 85% to 95% occur a single time. The ten top clones hold approximately 0.39% of the sample.

V is reduced by 2 bases and J by 1 base, leaving a spacing of 7 bases between them. The CDR3, from cysteine to phenylalanine, totals 14 residues. Only CDR3 DNA is held: 42 bases, read in frame from base 1. Based on the germline V gene (reference sequence), the CDR1 and CDR2 sequences are SGHKS and YYEKEE. The sample is drawn from a study of shared clonotypes between healthy human individuals (dated by TCRdb to the early 2020s). For context, the study as a whole: A few men and two women, aged 18 to 49 years, made up the cohort. For each donor, CD4 naive and CD4 memory were each run on three plates, CD8 naive on two plates, and CD8 memory on one plate. To estimate repertoire size and how much clonotypes are shared between individuals, the study performed deep sequencing of blood TCR repertoires from a handful of healthy adults. To increase sequencing depth and limit assay-specific biases, different laboratories used diverse techniques to prepare libraries and sequence TCR repertoires. Leukapheresis yielded between about 0.8 and 9.5 billion PBMCs per donor.

Broad study findings and their caveats: Clonotypes shared by all four sorted-subset donors showed higher generation probabilities than non-shared clonotypes. Sampling was restricted to blood, and TCR repertoires in tissues likely differ from the TCR repertoires found in blood. Across several donors, approximately 5% of naive CD4, over 3% of naive CD8, 2% to 2.5% of memory CD4, and under 0.45% of memory CD8 clonotypes were shared. Pairwise subsampling indicated that sequencing depth was expected to affect the degree of clonotype sharing among donors. The small number of donors limited the genetic and exposure-history diversity represented. Rarefaction of sorted-subset datasets indicated incomplete sequencing despite the large sequencing depth. Naive subsets generally had larger estimated clonotype richness than memory subsets did.

Healthy HIV-negative adults with no recently reported acute infections or vaccinations were included as donors. Every donor was a Caucasian adult residing in Nashville, Tennessee, USA. CD4+ T cells were enriched through magnetic negative selection, after which naive cells were positively selected on CD45RA and the remaining negative fraction served as the memory subset. Blood was collected by leukapheresis, and PBMCs were isolated by Ficoll-Histopaque density gradient centrifugation and then cryopreserved in liquid nitrogen vapor phase. Analytical flow cytometry was used to check the purity and quantity of each magnetically sorted T cell population. Each sorted fraction had its genomic DNA isolated and then quantified by UV absorbance on a Nanodrop 2000c.

This clonotype was obtained from a man younger than 35 in good health. Some clones in this sample may be carry-over from other donors' samples. The chain couples TRBV5-5 to TRBJ1-3; the D gene is possibly TRBD1, with 5 bases matching. Sample: naive CD4+ T cells from PBMCs. According to the study, the label for this sample's cell subset or site signals: CD45RA+ positively selected. The DNA sequence is as follows: TGTGCCAGCAGCTTCGAGGGGTCTGGAAACACCATATATTTT. It codes for CASSFEGSGNTIYF. When the CDR3 is completed using the reference TRBV5-5 and TRBJ1-3 genes on either side, the full variable domain is DAGVTQSPTHLIKTRGQQVTLRCSPISGHKSVSWYQQVLGQGPQFIFQYYEKEERGRGNFPDRFSARQFPNYSSELNVNALLLGDSALYLCASSFEGSGNTIYFGEGSWLTVV.